This T cell receptor (beta chain) was recorded in a study of blood T cell repertoires in COVID-19. About the research overall: From the United States, Italy and Spain came samples of acute and convalescent COVID-19.

CDR3 length: 11 residues. Data came from immunoSEQ multiplex PCR; TCRdb stores just in-frame clones and leaves some out. The sample records 70,000 to 90,000 clones, almost 85% being singletons. The sequenced sample was peripheral blood. The clonotype comes from a woman older than 75 with acute or convalescent COVID-19. This sequence joins TRBV12-3 or TRBV12-4 and TRBJ2-7; perhaps TRBD2 as D (7 bases). CDR3 DNA sequence: TGTGCTTCCGGGGGGCCGGGAGAGCAGTACTTC. Its translation: CASGGPGEQYF.